Only one count was recorded for the clone carrying this T cell receptor (beta chain). Its antigen is undetermined. This record belongs to a study of cytomegalovirus exposure and HLA in healthy donors. PCR involved 60 Vbeta and 13 Jbeta primers. In the authors' workflow: Per a later analysis, the number of unique TCR beta chains was around 80 million, of which 9 million to 12 million were shared. Using immunoSEQ multiplex PCR, the repertoire was profiled, and TCRdb retains in-frame clones only, with some absent. That table gives V, J and clone size, and the DNA gave D and trimming. The sample includes 200,000 to 250,000 clones, more than 65% seen only once; the top ten take under 2%. Germline CDR1 and CDR2: SNHLY and FYNNEI. The CDR3 sequence is 13 residues long. With 5 bases removed from V and 4 bases from J, the gap between germline ends came to 12 bases. Study-wide points: About 87% or about 30% of the time was how often most TCR beta V segments were productive, according to an earlier analysis.

The source is a young woman in good health and CMV-seronegative. The chain carries TRBV2 and TRBJ2-7; D perhaps matches TRBD1 (6 bases). Sequencing input: PBMCs. The DNA of the CDR3 is TGTGCCAGCAGTCGGGACATACGATACGAGCAGTACTTC. This codes for CASSRDIRYEQYF.